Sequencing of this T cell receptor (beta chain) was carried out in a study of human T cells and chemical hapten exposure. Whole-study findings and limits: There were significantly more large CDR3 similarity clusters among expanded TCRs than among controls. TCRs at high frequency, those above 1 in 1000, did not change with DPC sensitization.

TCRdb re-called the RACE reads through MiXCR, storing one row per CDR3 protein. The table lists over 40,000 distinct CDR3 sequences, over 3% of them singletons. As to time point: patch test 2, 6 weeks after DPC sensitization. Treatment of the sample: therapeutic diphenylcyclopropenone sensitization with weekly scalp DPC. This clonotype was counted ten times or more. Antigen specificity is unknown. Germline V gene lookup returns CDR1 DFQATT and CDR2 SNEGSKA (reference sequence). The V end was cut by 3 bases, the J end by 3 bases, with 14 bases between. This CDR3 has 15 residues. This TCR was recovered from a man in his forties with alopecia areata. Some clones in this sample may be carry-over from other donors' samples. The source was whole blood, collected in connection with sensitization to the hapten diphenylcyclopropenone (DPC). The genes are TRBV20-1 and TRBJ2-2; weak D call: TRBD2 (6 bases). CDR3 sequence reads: CSASWRVQDTGELFF. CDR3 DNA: TGCAGTGCTAGTTGGAGGGTACAGGACACCGGGGAGCTGTTTTTT.